Listed below are T cell receptor beta chains from one sample, sequenced in a study of blood T cell repertoires in COVID-19. Here immunoSEQ multiplex PCR was the method, and the copy in TCRdb shows in-frame clones only, minus some. Of hundreds of thousands of clones in the sample, 80% to 90% were seen once. Sample: PBMCs or T cells enriched from blood (not recorded which). These receptors were collected from a woman aged 60-75 years who had recovered from COVID-19. Each CDR3 is given with its conserved first and last residue. A D gene is named only where the DNA matches it firmly. Rows give clone size only sometimes, using once, few, many, or a class for an expanded clone.

J gene: TRBJ2-3
V gene: TRBV5-1
D gene: TRBD2
clone size: .
CDR3 protein: CASSLLAGGGDTQYF
CDR3 DNA: TGCGCCAGCAGCTTACTAGCGGGGGGCGGGGATACGCAGTATTTT

J gene: TRBJ2-3
V gene: TRBV5-1
D gene: .
clone size: .
CDR3 protein: CASSRSLDSTDTQYF
CDR3 DNA: TGCGCCAGCAGCCGCAGTCTAGATTCTACAGATACGCAGTATTTT

J gene: TRBJ2-1
V gene: TRBV19
D gene: TRBD2
clone size: .
CDR3 protein: CASSMGLAGVNEQFF
CDR3 DNA: TGTGCCAGTAGTATGGGACTAGCGGGGGTCAATGAGCAGTTCTTC

J gene: TRBJ2-1
V gene: TRBV11-2
D gene: .
clone size: .
CDR3 protein: CASSPQRADNEQFF
CDR3 DNA: TGTGCCAGCAGCCCACAGAGGGCGGACAATGAGCAGTTCTTC

J gene: TRBJ1-6
V gene: TRBV3-1/TRBV3-2
D gene: .
clone size: .
CDR3 protein: CASSQGDTPLHF
CDR3 DNA: TGTGCCAGCAGCCAAGGGGACACACCCCTCCACTTT

J gene: TRBJ1-6
V gene: TRBV6-2/TRBV6-3
D gene: .
clone size: .
CDR3 protein: CASSYQGGIGSPLHF
CDR3 DNA: TGTGCCAGCAGTTACCAGGGAGGGATCGGCTCACCCCTCCACTTT

J gene: TRBJ2-3
V gene: TRBV9
D gene: .
clone size: .
CDR3 protein: CASSSHTDTQYF
CDR3 DNA: TGTGCCAGCAGCTCCCACACAGATACGCAGTATTTT

J gene: TRBJ1-5
V gene: TRBV12-5
D gene: .
clone size: .
CDR3 protein: CASGFMQGINQPQHF
CDR3 DNA: TGTGCTAGTGGTTTCATGCAGGGAATCAATCAGCCCCAGCATTTT

J gene: TRBJ2-3
V gene: TRBV21-1
D gene: .
clone size: .
CDR3 protein: CASSKIGGARSTDTQYF
CDR3 DNA: TGTGCCAGCAGCAAAATCGGGGGGGCCCGGAGCACAGATACGCAGTATTTT

J gene: TRBJ1-1
V gene: TRBV2
D gene: .
clone size: .
CDR3 protein: CASSGVRGWAEAFF
CDR3 DNA: TGTGCCAGCAGTGGTGTAAGGGGCTGGGCTGAAGCTTTCTTT

J gene: TRBJ2-1
V gene: TRBV5-1
D gene: TRBD2
clone size: .
CDR3 protein: CASSLTPGLAGEGEQFF
CDR3 DNA: TGCGCCAGCAGCTTGACTCCGGGACTAGCGGGGGAGGGTGAGCAGTTCTTC

J gene: TRBJ1-1
V gene: TRBV5-1
D gene: TRBD1
clone size: .
CDR3 protein: CASSLVLSRDSESTRAFF
CDR3 DNA: TGCGCCAGCAGCTTGGTTTTATCCCGGGACAGTGAGTCTACGCGAGCTTTCTTT

J gene: TRBJ2-2
V gene: TRBV19
D gene: .
clone size: few
CDR3 protein: CASSIRTGELFF
CDR3 DNA: TGTGCCAGTAGTATTCGGACCGGGGAGCTGTTTTTT

J gene: TRBJ2-1
V gene: TRBV6-5
D gene: TRBD1
clone size: .
CDR3 protein: CASQTGGSYNEQFF
CDR3 DNA: TGTGCCAGCCAGACAGGGGGCTCCTACAATGAGCAGTTCTTC

J gene: TRBJ2-2
V gene: TRBV10-2
D gene: TRBD1
clone size: .
CDR3 protein: CASSESRGGRELFF
CDR3 DNA: TGCGCCAGCAGTGAGTCGAGAGGGGGCCGGGAGCTGTTTTTT

J gene: TRBJ1-1
V gene: TRBV12-1
D gene: .
clone size: .
CDR3 protein: CASSPGQGRNTEAFF
CDR3 DNA: TGTGCCAGCAGCCCCGGACAGGGAAGGAACACTGAAGCTTTCTTT

J gene: TRBJ2-3
V gene: TRBV6-2/TRBV6-3
D gene: .
clone size: .
CDR3 protein: CASSGNRDTDTQYF
CDR3 DNA: TGTGCCAGCAGTGGCAACAGGGACACAGATACGCAGTATTTT

J gene: TRBJ2-1
V gene: TRBV10-3
D gene: TRBD2
clone size: .
CDR3 protein: CAISESGGAAIEQFF
CDR3 DNA: TGTGCCATCAGTGAGAGCGGGGGGGCCGCCATTGAGCAGTTCTTC

J gene: TRBJ2-7
V gene: TRBV7-8
D gene: .
clone size: few
CDR3 protein: CASSLQSGTPFEQYF
CDR3 DNA: TGTGCCAGCAGCCTCCAATCCGGGACACCTTTCGAGCAGTACTTC

J gene: TRBJ2-1
V gene: TRBV5-1
D gene: TRBD2
clone size: .
CDR3 protein: CASRRTSATYNEQFF
CDR3 DNA: TGCGCCAGCAGAAGGACTAGCGCGACTTACAATGAGCAGTTCTTC

J gene: TRBJ2-2
V gene: TRBV5-1
D gene: TRBD1
clone size: .
CDR3 protein: CASSLVGTGGTGELFF
CDR3 DNA: TGCGCCAGCAGCTTGGTCGGGACAGGGGGCACCGGGGAGCTGTTTTTT

J gene: TRBJ1-5
V gene: TRBV19
D gene: .
clone size: .
CDR3 protein: CASGREQNQPQHF
CDR3 DNA: TGTGCCAGTGGCAGGGAACAAAATCAGCCCCAGCATTTT

J gene: TRBJ2-3
V gene: TRBV15
D gene: .
clone size: .
CDR3 protein: CATSRDMGAGTDTQYF
CDR3 DNA: TGTGCCACCAGCAGAGATATGGGGGCCGGGACAGATACGCAGTATTTT

J gene: TRBJ1-2
V gene: TRBV3-1/TRBV3-2
D gene: .
clone size: .
CDR3 protein: CASSQGVVTGGYTF
CDR3 DNA: TGTGCCAGCAGCCAAGGGGTAGTAACGGGAGGCTACACCTTC

J gene: TRBJ1-2
V gene: TRBV7-9
D gene: TRBD1
clone size: .
CDR3 protein: CASSLSGTESRGYTF
CDR3 DNA: TGTGCCAGCAGCTTATCCGGGACAGAAAGCCGGGGCTACACCTTC

J gene: TRBJ2-1
V gene: TRBV4-1
D gene: .
clone size: once
CDR3 protein: CASSRGWTDYNEQFF
CDR3 DNA: TGCGCCAGCAGCCGCGGCTGGACAGATTACAATGAGCAGTTCTTC

J gene: TRBJ2-2
V gene: TRBV30
D gene: .
clone size: .
CDR3 protein: CAWSAGGNTGELFF
CDR3 DNA: TGTGCCTGGAGTGCGGGTGGGAACACCGGGGAGCTGTTTTTT

J gene: TRBJ1-5
V gene: TRBV2
D gene: .
clone size: .
CDR3 protein: CASSTLRPDMSNQPQHF
CDR3 DNA: TGTGCCAGCAGCACACTACGGCCCGATATGAGCAATCAGCCCCAGCATTTT

J gene: TRBJ1-1
V gene: TRBV5-1
D gene: .
clone size: .
CDR3 protein: CASSLRTALNTEAFF
CDR3 DNA: TGCGCCAGCAGCCTCCGGACAGCCCTGAACACTGAAGCTTTCTTT

J gene: TRBJ2-1
V gene: TRBV10-3
D gene: TRBD2
clone size: .
CDR3 protein: CAIRGGDEQFF
CDR3 DNA: TGTGCCATCAGGGGAGGGGATGAGCAGTTCTTC

J gene: TRBJ1-1
V gene: TRBV3-1/TRBV3-2
D gene: TRBD1
clone size: .
CDR3 protein: CASSLTGDTEAFF
CDR3 DNA: TGTGCCAGCAGCTTGACAGGGGACACTGAAGCTTTCTTT